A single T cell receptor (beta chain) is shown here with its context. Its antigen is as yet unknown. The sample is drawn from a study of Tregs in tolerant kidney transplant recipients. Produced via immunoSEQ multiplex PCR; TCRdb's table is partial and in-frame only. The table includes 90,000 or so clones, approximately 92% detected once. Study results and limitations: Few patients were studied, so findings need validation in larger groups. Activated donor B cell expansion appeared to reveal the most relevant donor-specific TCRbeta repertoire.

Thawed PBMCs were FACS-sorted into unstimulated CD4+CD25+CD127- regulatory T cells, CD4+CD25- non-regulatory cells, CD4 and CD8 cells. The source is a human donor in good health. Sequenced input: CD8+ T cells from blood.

For the CDR3, the DNA is TGTGCCAGTAGTATACACCTAGCGGCGAGTGAGCAGTTCTTC. It specifies CASSIHLAASEQFF. The chain is built from TRBV19 and TRBJ2-1; 7 bases are a match to TRBD2. The CDR3 runs to 14 residues. V shed 2 bases, J shed 9 bases, and the junction held 7 bases outside the gene matches. CDR1 and CDR2 (germline): LNHDA, SQIVND (reference sequence).